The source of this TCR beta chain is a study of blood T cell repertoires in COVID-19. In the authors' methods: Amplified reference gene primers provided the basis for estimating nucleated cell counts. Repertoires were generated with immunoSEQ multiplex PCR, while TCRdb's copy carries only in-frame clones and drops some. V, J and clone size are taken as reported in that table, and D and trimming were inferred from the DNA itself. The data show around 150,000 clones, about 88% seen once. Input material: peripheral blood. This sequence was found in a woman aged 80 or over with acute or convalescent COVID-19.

The CDR3 nucleotides are TGTGCCAGCAGCCCTGGTCAGCGGGGGGGCGAAGGGGCCGGGGAGCTGTTTTTT. Translating it yields CASSPGQRGGEGAGELFF. The rearrangement uses TRBV5-4 and TRBJ2-2; TRBD2 matches at 10 bases. V shed 4 bases, J shed 6 bases, and the junction held 15 bases outside the gene matches. This CDR3 region has 18 residues. Per the germline V gene, CDR1 is SGHNT and CDR2 is YYREEE (reference sequence).